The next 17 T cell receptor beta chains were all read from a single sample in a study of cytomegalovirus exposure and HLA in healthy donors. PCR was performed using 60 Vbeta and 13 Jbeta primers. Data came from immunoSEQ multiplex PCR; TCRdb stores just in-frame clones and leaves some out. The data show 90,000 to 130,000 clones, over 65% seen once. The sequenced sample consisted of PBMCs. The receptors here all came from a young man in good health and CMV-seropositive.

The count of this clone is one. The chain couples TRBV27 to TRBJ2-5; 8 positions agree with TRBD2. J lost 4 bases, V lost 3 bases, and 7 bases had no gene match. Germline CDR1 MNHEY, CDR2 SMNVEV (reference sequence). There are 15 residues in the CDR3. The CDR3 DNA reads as TGTGCCAGCAGTTTCTCCGGGGGGGCCGGAGAGACCCAGTACTTC. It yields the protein CASSFSGGAGETQYF.

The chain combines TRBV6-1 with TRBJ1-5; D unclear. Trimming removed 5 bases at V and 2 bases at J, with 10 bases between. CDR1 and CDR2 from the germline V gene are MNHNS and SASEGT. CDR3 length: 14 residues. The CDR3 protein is CASSSKPGNQPQHF. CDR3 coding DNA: TGTGCCAGCAGTAGCAAACCGGGCAATCAGCCCCAGCATTTT.

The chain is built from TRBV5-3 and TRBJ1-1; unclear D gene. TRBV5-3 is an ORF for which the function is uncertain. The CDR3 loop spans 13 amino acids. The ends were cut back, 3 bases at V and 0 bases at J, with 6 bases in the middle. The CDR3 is CARSSTVNTEAFF. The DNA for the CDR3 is TGTGCCAGAAGCTCAACAGTGAACACTGAAGCTTTCTTT.

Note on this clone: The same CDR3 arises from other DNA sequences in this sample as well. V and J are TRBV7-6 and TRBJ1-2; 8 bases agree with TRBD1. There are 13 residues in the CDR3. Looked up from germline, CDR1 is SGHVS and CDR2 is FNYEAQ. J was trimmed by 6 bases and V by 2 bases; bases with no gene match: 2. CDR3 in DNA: TGTGCCAGCAGCTTACAGGGGGCGGATGGCTACACCTTC. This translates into CASSLQGADGYTF.

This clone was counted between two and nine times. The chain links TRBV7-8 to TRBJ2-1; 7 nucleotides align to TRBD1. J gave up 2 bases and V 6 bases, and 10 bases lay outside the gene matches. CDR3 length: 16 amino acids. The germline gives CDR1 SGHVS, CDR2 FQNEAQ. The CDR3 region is CASRATGTETYNEQFF. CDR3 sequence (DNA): TGTGCCAGCAGGGCTACCGGGACAGAAACCTACAATGAGCAGTTCTTC.

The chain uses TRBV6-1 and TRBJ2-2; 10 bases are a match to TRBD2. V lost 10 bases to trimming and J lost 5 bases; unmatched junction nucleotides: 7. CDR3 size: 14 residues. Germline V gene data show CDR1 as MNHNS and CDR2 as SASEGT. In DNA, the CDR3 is TGTGCCACTACTAGCGGGGTCGATACCGGGGAGCTGTTTTTT. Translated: CATTSGVDTGELFF.

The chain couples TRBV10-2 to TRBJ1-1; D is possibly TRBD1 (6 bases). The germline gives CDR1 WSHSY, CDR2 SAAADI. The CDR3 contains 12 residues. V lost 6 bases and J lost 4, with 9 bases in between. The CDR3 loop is CASRQGGTEAFF. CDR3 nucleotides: TGCGCCAGCAGACAAGGGGGCACTGAAGCTTTCTTT.

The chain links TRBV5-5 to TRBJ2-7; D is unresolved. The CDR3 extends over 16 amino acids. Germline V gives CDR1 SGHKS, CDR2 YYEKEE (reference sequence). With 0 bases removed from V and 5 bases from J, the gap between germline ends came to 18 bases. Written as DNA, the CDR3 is TGTGCCAGCAGCTTGGTTCAGGTTGGAAGTGAAGACGAGCAGTACTTC. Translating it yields CASSLVQVGSEDEQYF.

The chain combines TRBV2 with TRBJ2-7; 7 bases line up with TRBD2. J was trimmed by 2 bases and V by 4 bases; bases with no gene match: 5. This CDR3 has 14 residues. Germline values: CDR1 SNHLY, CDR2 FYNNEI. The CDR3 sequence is CASSGGTTPYEQYF. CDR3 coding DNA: TGTGCCAGCAGTGGTGGGACTACTCCCTACGAGCAGTACTTC. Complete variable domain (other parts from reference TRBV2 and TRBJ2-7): EPEVTQTPSHQVTQMGQEVILRCVPISNHLYFYWYRQILGQKVEFLVSFYNNEISEKSEIFDDQFSVERPDGSNFTLKIRSTKLEDSAMYFCASSGGTTPYEQYFGPGTRLTVT.

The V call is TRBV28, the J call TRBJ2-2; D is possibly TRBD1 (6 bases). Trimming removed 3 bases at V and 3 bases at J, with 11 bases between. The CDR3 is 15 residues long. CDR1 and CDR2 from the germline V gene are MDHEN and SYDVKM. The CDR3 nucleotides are TGTGCCAGCAGTTTTGGGCAGGGGTACACCGGGGAGCTGTTTTTT. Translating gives CASSFGQGYTGELFF.

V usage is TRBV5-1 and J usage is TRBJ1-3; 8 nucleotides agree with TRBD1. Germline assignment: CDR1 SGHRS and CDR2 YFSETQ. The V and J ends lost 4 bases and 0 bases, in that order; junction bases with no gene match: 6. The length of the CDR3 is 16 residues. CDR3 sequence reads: CASSQGTGLSGNTIYF. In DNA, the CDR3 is TGCGCCAGCAGCCAGGGGACAGGCCTCTCTGGAAACACCATATATTTT.

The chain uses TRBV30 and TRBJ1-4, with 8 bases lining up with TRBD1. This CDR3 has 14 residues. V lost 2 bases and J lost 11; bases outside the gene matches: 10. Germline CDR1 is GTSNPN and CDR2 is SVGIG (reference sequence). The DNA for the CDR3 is TGTGCCTGGAGTAGCGGCAGGGGGCCGGAGAAACTGTTTTTT. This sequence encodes CAWSSGRGPEKLFF.

This CDR3 is CASSPTGTNNEQFF. Written as DNA, the CDR3 is TGTGCCAGCAGCCCAACGGGGACAAACAATGAGCAGTTCTTC. The rearrangement joins TRBV7-7 to TRBJ2-1, with D possibly matching TRBD1 (6 bases). Germline CDR1 SSHAT, CDR2 FNYEAQ (reference sequence). The CDR3 length is 14 residues. V lost 5 bases to trimming and J lost 5 bases, with 13 bases between them.

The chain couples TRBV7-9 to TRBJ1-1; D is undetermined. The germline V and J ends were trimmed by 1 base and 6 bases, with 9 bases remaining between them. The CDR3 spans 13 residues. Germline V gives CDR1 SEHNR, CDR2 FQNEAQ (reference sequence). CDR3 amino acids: CASSLDSIPEAFF. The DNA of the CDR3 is TGTGCCAGCAGCTTAGACTCTATCCCTGAAGCTTTCTTT.

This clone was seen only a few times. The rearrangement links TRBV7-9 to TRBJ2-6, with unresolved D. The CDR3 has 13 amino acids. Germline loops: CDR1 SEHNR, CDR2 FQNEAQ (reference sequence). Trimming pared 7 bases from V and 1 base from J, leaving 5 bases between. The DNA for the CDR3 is TGTGCCAGCACCTCGTCTGGGGCCAACGTCCTGACTTTC. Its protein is CASTSSGANVLTF.

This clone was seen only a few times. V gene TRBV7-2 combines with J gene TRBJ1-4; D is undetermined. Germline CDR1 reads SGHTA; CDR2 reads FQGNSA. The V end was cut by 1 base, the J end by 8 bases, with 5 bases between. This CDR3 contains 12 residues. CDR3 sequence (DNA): TGTGCCAGCAGCTTAGGAGTCGAAAAACTGTTTTTT. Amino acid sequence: CASSLGVEKLFF.

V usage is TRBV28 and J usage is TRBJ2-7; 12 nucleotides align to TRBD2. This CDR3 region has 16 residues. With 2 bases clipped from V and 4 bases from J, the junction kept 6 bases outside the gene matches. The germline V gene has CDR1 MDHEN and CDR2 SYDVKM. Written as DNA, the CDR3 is TGTGCCAGCAGTTTAGCTCCGACTAGCGGGGGTTACGAGCAGTACTTC. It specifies CASSLAPTSGGYEQYF.